Shown below are 20 T cell receptor beta chains from a single sample sequenced in a study of immune cell composition in non-small cell lung cancer. The protocol was immunoSEQ multiplex PCR, while the TCRdb copy is restricted to in-frame clones and leaves out a portion. Of some 2,300 clones detected, roughly four fifths appear once; the ten largest clones hold roughly a tenth. Sequencing used lung tumor tissue. Receptors originate from a human donor with non-small cell lung cancer.

This clone was observed a handful of times. The chain recombines TRBV5-1 with TRBJ2-7, with D maybe TRBD2 (6 bases). The CDR3 runs to 14 residues. V was clipped by 4 bases and J by 4 bases, with 15 bases between them. Germline values: CDR1 SGHRS, CDR2 YFSETQ. For the CDR3, the DNA is TGCGCCAGCAGCAGGGACCCGCGGGGATACGAGCAGTACTTC. Translated: CASSRDPRGYEQYF.

The gene calls are TRBV21-1 and TRBJ2-7; the table names TRBD2, a call not compared with the DNA. TRBV21-1 counts as a pseudogene. The CDR3 consists of 14 residues. CDR3 bases: TGTGCCAGCAGCAAAGTTCTAGCGGGAGATGAGCAGTACTTC. This translates into CASSKVLAGDEQYF.

This sequence joins TRBV9 and TRBJ2-6, with D tentatively TRBD1 (6 bases). Germline V gives CDR1 SGDLS, CDR2 YYNGEE. V was clipped by 4 bases and J by 1 base, with 15 bases between them. The CDR3 has 17 amino acids. For the CDR3, the DNA is TGTGCCAGCAGCAAACAGGGTGGGGGATCTGGGGCCAACGTCCTGACTTTC. The encoded protein is CASSKQGGGSGANVLTF.

The V gene is TRBV4-1, the J gene TRBJ2-1, with D possibly TRBD1 on 5 matching bases. Germline lookup yields CDR1 MGHRA and CDR2 YSYEKL. The CDR3 has 15 amino acids. V dropped 1 base and J dropped 6 bases, with 13 bases sitting between them. CDR3 amino acids: CASSQAAREGNEQFF. The CDR3 nucleotides read TGCGCCAGCAGCCAAGCGGCCAGGGAAGGCAATGAGCAGTTCTTC.

This clone turned up a few times. The V and J genes are TRBV7-2 and TRBJ1-5, with TRBD1 identical over 9 bases. After removal of 2 bases from V and 7 bases from J, the junction contained 6 bases not matched to a gene. The CDR3 loop spans 15 amino acids. CDR1 and CDR2 from the germline V gene are SGHTA and FQGNSA. CDR3: CASSLWGQGGQPQHF. CDR3 DNA sequence: TGTGCCAGCAGCTTATGGGGACAGGGAGGACAGCCCCAGCATTTT.

CDR3 sequence reads: CASSFLAGVRGTDTQYF. The CDR3 DNA follows: TGTGCCAGCAGTTTCCTAGCGGGAGTGCGGGGCACAGATACGCAGTATTTT. This chain connects TRBV27 to TRBJ2-3, with 10 bases fitting TRBD2. Germline V CDR1 and CDR2: MNHEY, SMNVEV (reference sequence). Germline trimming cut 3 bases from V and 1 base from J; bases unmatched to any gene: 7. This CDR3 is built from 17 residues.

The chain combines TRBV27 with TRBJ1-1; D unclear. Trimming removed 2 bases at V and 2 bases at J, with 6 bases between. Germline assignment: CDR1 MNHEY and CDR2 SMNVEV (reference sequence). The CDR3 spans 13 residues. CDR3 region: CASSLNRNTEAFF. The CDR3 coding sequence is TGTGCCAGCAGTTTAAATAGAAACACTGAAGCTTTCTTT.

This sequence joins TRBV11-2 and TRBJ1-5, with D unresolved. The CDR3 length is 13 residues. V was cut by 5 bases and J by 3 bases, with 8 bases left in between. Germline CDR1 and CDR2: SGHAT and FQNNGV. The CDR3 loop reads CASSLTDNQPQHF. The CDR3 nucleotides read TGTGCCAGCAGCCTGACTGACAATCAGCCCCAGCATTTT.

The chain combines TRBV2 with TRBJ1-5; perhaps TRBD1 as D (6 bases). Per the germline V gene, CDR1 is SNHLY and CDR2 is FYNNEI. V was shortened by 7 bases and J by 2 bases, with 15 bases between the two germline ends. This CDR3 has 15 amino acids. The CDR3 DNA reads as TGTGCCAGCATGGAGCGTACAGGGCGCAATCAGCCCCAGCATTTT. Residues: CASMERTGRNQPQHF. The complete variable domain, with remaining parts taken from reference TRBV2 and TRBJ1-5, reads EPEVTQTPSHQVTQMGQEVILRCVPISNHLYFYWYRQILGQKVEFLVSFYNNEISEKSEIFDDQFSVERPDGSNFTLKIRSTKLEDSAMYFCASMERTGRNQPQHFGDGTRLSIL.

The V and J genes are TRBV18 and TRBJ1-2; 7 nucleotides agree with TRBD1. The CDR3 contains 16 residues. The junction had 12 bases not matched to a gene; V was cut back by 2 bases and J by 6 bases. The germline CDR1 and CDR2 sequences are KGHSH and LQKENI. CDR3 DNA: TGTGCCAGCTCACCAGGCGGGCAGGGGGTTACCAATGGCTACACCTTC. The encoded protein is CASSPGGQGVTNGYTF.

The chain couples TRBV4-3 to TRBJ2-1; 14 nucleotides line up with TRBD2. CDR3 length: 21 amino acids. The V segment lost 1 base and the J segment 0 bases; nucleotides outside the gene matches: 11. Germline V gene lookup returns CDR1 LGHNA and CDR2 YSLEER. The CDR3 loop reads CASSQGTGTSGSDDSYNEQFF. CDR3 DNA sequence: TGCGCCAGCAGCCAAGGGACAGGGACTAGCGGGAGTGACGACTCCTACAATGAGCAGTTCTTC.

This clone was observed a handful of times. V gene TRBV10-3 combines with J gene TRBJ2-7; 14 bases fit TRBD2. This CDR3 has 15 amino acids. Germline values: CDR1 ENHRY, CDR2 SYGVKD. With 8 bases clipped from V and 0 bases from J, the junction kept 3 bases outside the gene matches. For the CDR3, the DNA is TGTGCCATCTTGGGGACTAGCGGGGGCTCCTACGAGCAGTACTTC. Encoded protein: CAILGTSGGSYEQYF.

As for this clone: At one end the junction does not follow the germline gene, possibly because of a read error. The rearrangement links TRBV7-7 to TRBJ2-5; the match to TRBD2 covers 7 bases. The CDR3 totals 15 residues. Germline CDR1 SSHAT, CDR2 FNYEAQ (reference sequence). CDR3 nucleotide sequence: TGTGCTAGCAGCTACCAGCGGGGCGCGCTCGAGACCCAGTACTTC. Its translation: CASSYQRGALETQYF. Full variable domain (outside the CDR3, taken from reference TRBV7-7 and TRBJ2-5): GAGVSQSPRYKVTKRGQDVTLRCDPISSHATLYWYQQALGQGPEFLTYFNYEAQPDKSGLPSDRFSAERPEGSISTLTIQRTEQRDSAMYRCASSYQRGALETQYFGPGTRLLVL.

This clone is termed large. V usage is TRBV9 and J usage is TRBJ1-1, with TRBD1 matching 8 bases. The CDR3 runs 14 residues. The germline V gene encodes CDR1 SGDLS and CDR2 YYNGEE. After removal of 3 bases from V and 4 bases from J, the junction contained 5 bases not matched to a gene. The CDR3 region is CASSGSTGGTEAFF. The DNA for the CDR3 is TGTGCCAGCAGCGGGTCTACAGGGGGCACTGAAGCTTTCTTT.

The CDR3 reads CASSYGAGTSLYTQYF. DNA of the CDR3: TGTGCCAGCAGTTATGGGGCCGGGACTAGTTTATATACGCAGTATTTT. The gene calls are TRBV6-5 and TRBJ2-3, with 8 bases that match TRBD2. Germline V gene sequence: CDR1 MNHEY, CDR2 SVGAGI. V was clipped by 3 bases and J by 7 bases; unmatched bases: 12. The CDR3 extends over 16 amino acids.

The chain recombines TRBV28 with TRBJ2-5, with D unclear. This CDR3 comprises 13 residues. Trimming took off 3 bases at V and 1 base at J, with 6 bases between the two ends. CDR1 and CDR2 from the germline V gene are MDHEN and SYDVKM. The DNA for the CDR3 is TGTGCCAGCAGTTTCGTTGTCCAAGAGACCCAGTACTTC. Translating it yields CASSFVVQETQYF.

This chain connects TRBV15 to TRBJ2-7; tentative D call: TRBD1 (5 bases). V lost 0 bases and J 0 bases, leaving 9 bases between the germline ends. Germline CDR1 LNHNV, CDR2 YYDKDF (reference sequence). The CDR3 is 15 amino acids. In nucleotides, the CDR3 is TGTGCCACCAGCAGAGATTTGACAGTCTCCTACGAGCAGTACTTC. Residues: CATSRDLTVSYEQYF.

This chain joins TRBV15 and TRBJ2-1, with 14 nucleotides matching TRBD2. Germline-derived CDR1 and CDR2 are LNHNV and YYDKDF (reference sequence). The CDR3 contains 16 residues. With V trimmed by 0 bases and J by 8 bases, 3 bases remained unmatched. CDR3 loop: CATSREGTSGSDEQFF. DNA of the CDR3: TGTGCCACCAGCAGAGAGGGGACTAGCGGGAGTGATGAGCAGTTCTTC.

V usage is TRBV18 and J usage is TRBJ2-2, with a weak D call TRBD1 (5 bases). Trimming took 3 bases from V and 7 from J, leaving 15 bases between them. The germline V gene encodes CDR1 KGHSH and CDR2 LQKENI. The CDR3 length is 15 residues. The CDR3 sequence is CASSPVGARSGELFF. CDR3 sequence (DNA): TGTGCCAGCTCACCGGTAGGGGCTCGTAGCGGGGAGCTGTTTTTT. Looking up the rest from reference TRBV18 and TRBJ2-2 gives the full variable domain: NAGVMQNPRHLVRRRGQEARLRCSPMKGHSHVYWYRQLPEEGLKFMVYLQKENIIDESGMPKERFSAEFPKEGPSILRIQQVVRGDSAAYFCASSPVGARSGELFFGEGSRLTVL.

This clone was counted once. The chain carries TRBV21-1 and TRBJ1-2. TRBV21-1 is a recognized pseudogene. The CDR3 consists of 9 residues. This chain's CDR3 is CASSTLYTF. The CDR3 DNA is TGTGCCAGCAGTACTCTATACACCTTC.